This T cell receptor beta chain was sequenced in a study of cytomegalovirus exposure and HLA in healthy donors. Some clones are missing from TCRdb's copy, which holds only in-frame ones; the method was immunoSEQ multiplex PCR. The sample yields under 200,000 clones, around 90% seen once. The CDR3 consists of 12 residues. The V end lost 0 bases, the J end lost 4 bases, and 5 bases lay between the germline ends. In germline, CDR1 is SGHNT, CDR2 YYREEE (reference sequence). The specimen sequenced was PBMCs. The chain uses TRBV5-4 and TRBJ2-7; no definite D call. The TCR originated in a woman aged 18-30 years in good health and CMV-seropositive. The CDR3 sequence is CASSLDGYEQYF. The CDR3 nucleotides read TGTGCCAGCAGCTTGGACGGGTACGAGCAGTACTTC.